The 11 T cell receptor beta chains in this list originate from one sample, sequenced in a study of blood T cell repertoires in COVID-19. The method was immunoSEQ multiplex PCR; TCRdb's version includes in-frame clones alone and lacks a portion of them. The top ten clones hold 8.5% to 10% of a sample with roughly 200,000 clones, around four fifths of them seen once. The material sequenced was peripheral blood. These receptor sequences come from a man aged 35 to 55 with active or convalescent COVID-19.

The CDR3 reads CASSPGLAVQPSSYNEQFF. The CDR3 region has the DNA TGTGCCAGCAGTCCCGGACTAGCCGTTCAGCCCTCCTCCTACAATGAGCAGTTCTTC. This chain uses TRBV27 with TRBJ2-1, with 8 bases identical to TRBD2. Germline V CDR1 and CDR2: MNHEY, SMNVEV (reference sequence). The V gene end was trimmed by 5 bases and the J gene end by 0 bases; junction bases not matched to a gene: 15. The CDR3 totals 19 residues.

The chain has TRBV2 and TRBJ2-1, with 7 positions matching TRBD2. The CDR3 is made up of 14 amino acids. Germline V gene data show CDR1 as SNHLY and CDR2 as FYNNEI. Germline trimming cut 6 bases from V and 7 bases from J; bases unmatched to any gene: 9. The CDR3 bases are TGTGCCAGCAGGTGGGGGAGGGCCGATAATGAGCAGTTCTTC. It specifies CASRWGRADNEQFF. Together with reference TRBV2 and TRBJ2-1, the CDR3 gives the full variable domain: EPEVTQTPSHQVTQMGQEVILRCVPISNHLYFYWYRQILGQKVEFLVSFYNNEISEKSEIFDDQFSVERPDGSNFTLKIRSTKLEDSAMYFCASRWGRADNEQFFGPGTRLTVL.

This chain connects TRBV6-2 or TRBV6-3 to TRBJ1-5, with TRBD1 matching 9 bases. V lost 0 bases, J lost 7 bases, and 7 bases stayed unmatched. From germline, CDR1 is MNHEY and CDR2 SVGEGT. This CDR3 spans 16 amino acids. The CDR3: CASSYSPDRGLQPQHF. As DNA, the CDR3 is TGTGCCAGCAGTTACTCCCCGGACAGGGGACTGCAGCCCCAGCATTTT.

The V call is TRBV2, the J call TRBJ2-7; D perhaps matches TRBD1 (6 bases). The CDR3 sequence is 13 residues long. V was clipped by 8 bases and J by 4 bases, with 15 bases between them. The germline CDR1 and CDR2 sequences are SNHLY and FYNNEI. This CDR3 is CASRFKQGYEQYF. CDR3 in DNA: TGTGCCAGCCGGTTCAAACAGGGATACGAGCAGTACTTC.

This clone was seen only once. This sequence joins TRBV30 and TRBJ1-6, with TRBD1 matching over 11 bases. With V trimmed by 4 bases and J by 8 bases, 1 base remained unmatched. The CDR3 totals 13 residues. CDR1 and CDR2 from the germline V gene are GTSNPN and SVGIG (reference sequence). The CDR3 DNA follows: TGTGCCTGGACGGGACAGGGGGATTCACCCCTCCACTTT. Amino acid sequence: CAWTGQGDSPLHF.

V gene TRBV3-1 (or the pseudogene TRBV3-2) combines with J gene TRBJ1-6, with D possibly TRBD1 on 6 matching bases. Per germline, CDR1 LGHDT and CDR2 YNNKEL (reference sequence). V shed 7 bases and J shed 7 bases, with 11 bases lying between them. This CDR3 is built from 13 residues. The CDR3, as DNA: TGTGCCAGCACTCATCAGGGGAATTCACCCCTCCACTTT. Residues: CASTHQGNSPLHF.

This clone was found a few times. The chain carries TRBV28 and TRBJ2-5; 11 bases align to TRBD1. V lost 3 bases to trimming and J lost 5 bases; unmatched junction nucleotides: 5. CDR1 and CDR2 (germline): MDHEN, SYDVKM. The CDR3 runs 15 residues. The CDR3 reads CASSLGDRGMETQYF. The CDR3 DNA is TGTGCCAGCAGTTTGGGGGACAGGGGGATGGAGACCCAGTACTTC.

V gene TRBV5-4 combines with J gene TRBJ1-2; 11 nucleotides agree with TRBD1. The CDR3 is 14 amino acids. The germline V gene has CDR1 SGHNT and CDR2 YYREEE (reference sequence). Losses at the gene ends were 4 bases for V and 8 bases for J; bases not matched to a gene: 7. CDR3 DNA sequence: TGTGCCAGCAGCCAGGACAGGGGGCAGGGAGGCTACACCTTC. This encodes CASSQDRGQGGYTF.

The chain's CDR3 is CATSLTGVRGYTF. In DNA, the CDR3 is TGTGCCACCAGCCTGACAGGGGTCCGTGGCTACACCTTC. The rearrangement uses TRBV24-1 and TRBJ1-2; the match to TRBD1 covers 8 bases. Per germline, CDR1 KGHDR and CDR2 SFDVKD. V shed 7 bases and J 7 bases; nucleotides not matched to a gene: 7. CDR3 length: 13 amino acids.

The chain recombines TRBV6-5 with TRBJ1-2; tentative D call: TRBD1 (5 bases). Trimming removed 6 bases from V and 12 bases from J, with 23 bases in between. The CDR3 has 14 amino acids. CDR1 and CDR2 from the germline V gene are MNHEY and SVGAGI. CDR3 sequence: CASRSGEGPFPNTF. CDR3 sequence (DNA): TGTGCCAGCAGATCGGGGGAGGGCCCCTTTCCGAACACCTTC.

The chain combines TRBV11-2 with TRBJ2-3, with TRBD2 identical over 10 bases. V dropped 5 bases and J dropped 8; count of bases not matched to a gene: 22. CDR1 SGHAT and CDR2 FQNNGV come from the germline V gene. The CDR3 sequence is 19 residues long. Here the CDR3 reads CASSATRIRGSGGAATQYF. CDR3 in DNA: TGTGCCAGCAGCGCCACGAGAATTAGGGGGAGCGGGGGGGCCGCTACGCAGTATTTT. The entire variable domain, with the rest obtained from reference TRBV11-2 and TRBJ2-3, is as follows: EAGVAQSPRYKIIEKRQSVAFWCNPISGHATLYWYQQILGQGPKLLIQFQNNGVVDDSQLPKDRFSAERLKGVDSTLKIQPAKLEDSAVYLCASSATRIRGSGGAATQYFGPGTRLTVL.